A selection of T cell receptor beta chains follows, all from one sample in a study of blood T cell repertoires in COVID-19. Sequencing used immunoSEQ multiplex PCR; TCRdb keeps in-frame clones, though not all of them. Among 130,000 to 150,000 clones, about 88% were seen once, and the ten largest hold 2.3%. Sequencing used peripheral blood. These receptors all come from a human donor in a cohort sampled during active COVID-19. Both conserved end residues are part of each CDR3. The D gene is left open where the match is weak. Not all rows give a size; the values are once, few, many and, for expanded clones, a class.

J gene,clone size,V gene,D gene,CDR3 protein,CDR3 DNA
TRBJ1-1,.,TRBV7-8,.,CASSLGESRTAQGAFF,TGTGCCAGCAGCTTAGGGGAATCGAGGACAGCCCAAGGAGCTTTCTTT
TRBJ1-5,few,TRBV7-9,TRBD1,CASSSAGQGGNQPQHF,TGTGCCAGCAGCTCCGCAGGACAGGGAGGCAATCAGCCCCAGCATTTT
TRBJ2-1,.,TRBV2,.,CASTTGFDEQFF,TGTGCCAGCACCACGGGATTTGATGAGCAGTTCTTC
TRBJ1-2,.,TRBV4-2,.,CASSQPGGGRQAGGYTF,TGTGCCAGCAGCCAGCCCGGGGGGGGAAGACAGGCAGGTGGCTACACCTTC
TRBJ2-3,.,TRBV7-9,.,CASSSKRASKKDTQYF,TGTGCCAGCAGCTCCAAGCGGGCTAGCAAAAAAGATACGCAGTATTTT
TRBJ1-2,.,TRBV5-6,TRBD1,CASSRPGTGYYGYTF,TGTGCCAGCAGCCGTCCCGGGACAGGGTACTATGGCTACACCTTC
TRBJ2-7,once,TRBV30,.,CAWGKGLAYEQYF,TGTGCCTGGGGGAAGGGACTGGCCTACGAGCAGTACTTC
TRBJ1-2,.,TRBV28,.,CASSPGLTYGYTF,TGTGCCAGCAGTCCAGGACTGACCTATGGCTACACCTTC
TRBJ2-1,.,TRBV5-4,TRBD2,CASSYQRGSYNEQFF,TGTGCCAGCAGCTACCAGCGGGGTTCATACAATGAGCAGTTCTTC
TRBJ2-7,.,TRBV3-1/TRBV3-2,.,CASSAPGLSYEQYF,TGTGCCAGCAGCGCTCCGGGTCTTTCCTACGAGCAGTACTTC
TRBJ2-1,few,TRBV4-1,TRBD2,CASSQGRWSGGAGNEQFF,TGCGCCAGCAGCCAAGGCCGATGGAGCGGGGGGGCTGGCAATGAGCAGTTCTTC
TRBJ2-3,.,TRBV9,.,CASSSWGGTDTQYF,TGTGCCAGCAGCTCTTGGGGAGGCACAGATACGCAGTATTTT
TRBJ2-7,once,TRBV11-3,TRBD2,CASSSGLAGGPQYF,TGTGCCAGCAGCTCGGGACTAGCGGGAGGGCCCCAGTACTTC
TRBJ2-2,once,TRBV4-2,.,CASSQDQGSTGELFF,TGTGCCAGCAGCCAAGATCAGGGGAGCACCGGGGAGCTGTTTTTT
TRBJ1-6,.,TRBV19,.,CASSILESPLHF,TGTGCCAGTAGTATACTGGAGTCGCCCCTCCACTTT
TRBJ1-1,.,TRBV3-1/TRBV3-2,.,CASTKAADNTEAFF,TGTGCCAGCACCAAAGCGGCAGACAACACTGAAGCTTTCTTT